This T cell receptor (beta chain) is from a study of blood T cells in healthy people across ages. Findings and caveats of the study: A roughly linear age-dependent decrease characterized TCR beta diversity per million T cells. The study could not conclusively compare naive and antigen-experienced cells, given its unsorted PBMCs.

The CDR3 totals 15 residues. Germline V gene data show CDR1 as PRHDT and CDR2 as FYEKMQ (reference sequence). Trimming cost V 2 bases and J 3 bases; bases outside gene matches: 6. Each donor was a healthy Caucasian individual from Russia, aged roughly 6 to 95. Comment on this clonotype: Its antigen is unidentified.

Sample-barcoded 5' priming and a J-beta primer mix drove a second PCR of about 7 to 12 cycles. TCRdb redid the calling of the 5' RACE reads with MiXCR, one entry per CDR3 protein. Among about 940,000 distinct CDR3 sequences listed, under 50% were seen once. The rearrangement joins TRBV13 to TRBJ2-7; 8 nucleotides match TRBD1. The receptor was isolated from a man aged 25-40 years in good health. Sequenced: blood. CDR3 DNA: TGTGCCAGCAGCTTAATTGGACAGGGCTTCTACGAGCAGTACTTC. It codes for CASSLIGQGFYEQYF.